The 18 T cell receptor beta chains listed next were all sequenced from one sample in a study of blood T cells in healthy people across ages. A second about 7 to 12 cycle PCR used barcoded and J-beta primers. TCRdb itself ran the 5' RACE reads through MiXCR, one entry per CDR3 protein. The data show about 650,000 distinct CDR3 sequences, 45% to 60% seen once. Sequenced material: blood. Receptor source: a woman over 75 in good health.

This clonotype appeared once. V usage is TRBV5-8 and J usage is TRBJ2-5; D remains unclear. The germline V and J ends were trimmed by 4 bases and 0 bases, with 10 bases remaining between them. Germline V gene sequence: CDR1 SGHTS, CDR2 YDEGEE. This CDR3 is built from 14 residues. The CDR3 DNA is TGTGCCAGCAGCCTGAAGGGCAACCAAGAGACCCAGTACTTC. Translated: CASSLKGNQETQYF.

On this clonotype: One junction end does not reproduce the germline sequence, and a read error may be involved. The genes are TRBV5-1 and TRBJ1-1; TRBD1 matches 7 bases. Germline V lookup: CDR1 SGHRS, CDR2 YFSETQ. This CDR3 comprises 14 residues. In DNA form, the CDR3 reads TGCGCCAGCACCATGACAGGGAGGGACACTGCAGCTTTCTTT. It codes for CASTMTGRDTAAFF.

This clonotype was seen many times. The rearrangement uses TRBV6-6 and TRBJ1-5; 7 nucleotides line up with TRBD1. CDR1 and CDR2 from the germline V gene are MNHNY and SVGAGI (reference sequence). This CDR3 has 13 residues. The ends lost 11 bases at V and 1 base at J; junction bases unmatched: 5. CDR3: CAVDRASNQPQHF. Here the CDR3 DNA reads TGTGCCGTAGACAGGGCAAGCAATCAGCCCCAGCATTTT.

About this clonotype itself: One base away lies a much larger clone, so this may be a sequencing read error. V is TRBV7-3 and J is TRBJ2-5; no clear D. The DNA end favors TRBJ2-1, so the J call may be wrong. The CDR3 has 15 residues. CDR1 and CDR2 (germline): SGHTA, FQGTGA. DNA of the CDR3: TGTGCCAGCAGCTTATCGGGTGAACTGCAAGAGACCCAGTTCTTC. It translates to CASSLSGELQETQFF.

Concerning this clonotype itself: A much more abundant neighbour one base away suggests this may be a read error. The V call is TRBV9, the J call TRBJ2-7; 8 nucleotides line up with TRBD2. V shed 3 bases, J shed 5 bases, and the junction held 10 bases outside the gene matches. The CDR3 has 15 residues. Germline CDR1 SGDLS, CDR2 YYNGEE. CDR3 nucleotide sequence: TGTGCCAGCAGCGCCGGGGGGGGTCTTGAAGACGAGCAGTACTTC. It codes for CASSAGGGLEDEQYF.

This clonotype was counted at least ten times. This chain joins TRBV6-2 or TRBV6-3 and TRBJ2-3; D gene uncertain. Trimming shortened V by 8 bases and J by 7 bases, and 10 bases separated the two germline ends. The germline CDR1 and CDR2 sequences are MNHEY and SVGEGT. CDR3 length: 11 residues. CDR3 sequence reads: CASGISNTQYF. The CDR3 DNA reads TGTGCCAGCGGCATCAGTAATACGCAGTATTTT.

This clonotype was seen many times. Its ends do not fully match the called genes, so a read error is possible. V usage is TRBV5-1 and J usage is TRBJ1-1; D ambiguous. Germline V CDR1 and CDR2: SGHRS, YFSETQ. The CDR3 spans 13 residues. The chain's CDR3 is CASSLVGDTEAFF. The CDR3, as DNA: TGTGCCAGCAGCTTGGTCGGTGACACTGAAGCTTTCTTT.

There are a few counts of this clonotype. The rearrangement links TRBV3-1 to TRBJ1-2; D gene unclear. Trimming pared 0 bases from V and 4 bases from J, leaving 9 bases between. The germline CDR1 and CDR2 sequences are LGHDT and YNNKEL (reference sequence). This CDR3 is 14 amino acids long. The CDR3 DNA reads TGTGCCAGCAGCCAAGACCGGACGGTCTATGGCTACACCTTC. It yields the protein CASSQDRTVYGYTF.

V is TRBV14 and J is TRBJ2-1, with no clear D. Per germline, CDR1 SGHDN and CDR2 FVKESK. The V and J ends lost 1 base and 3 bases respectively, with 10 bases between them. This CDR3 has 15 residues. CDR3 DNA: TGTGCCAGCAGCCAAGGGCCTAGTCTCTACAATGAGCAGTTCTTC. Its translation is CASSQGPSLYNEQFF.

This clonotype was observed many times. The CDR3 region is CAIAASGSDEQFF. CDR3 nucleotide sequence: TGTGCCATCGCGGCTAGCGGGAGTGATGAGCAGTTCTTC. The rearrangement links TRBV10-3 to TRBJ2-1; TRBD2 agrees at 10 bases. In germline, CDR1 is ENHRY, CDR2 SYGVKD. This CDR3 comprises 13 residues. V was clipped by 8 bases and J by 8 bases; unmatched bases: 6.

CDR3 protein: CASSPPGAPDTQYF. The CDR3 DNA reads TGTGCCAGCAGCCCCCCGGGGGCGCCAGATACGCAGTATTTT. The rearrangement uses TRBV13 and TRBJ2-3; perhaps D is TRBD1 or TRBD2 (6 bases each). Trimming cost V 5 bases and J 4 bases, with 13 bases left between them. This CDR3 spans 14 amino acids. Germline V gene lookup returns CDR1 PRHDT and CDR2 FYEKMQ (reference sequence).

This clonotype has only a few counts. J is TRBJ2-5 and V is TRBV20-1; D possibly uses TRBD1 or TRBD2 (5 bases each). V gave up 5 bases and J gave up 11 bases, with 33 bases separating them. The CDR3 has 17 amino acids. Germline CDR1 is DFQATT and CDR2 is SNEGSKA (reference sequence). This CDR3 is CSAGSLLGWTRYNEQYF. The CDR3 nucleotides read TGCAGTGCTGGGAGCCTCCTTGGGTGGACAAGGTACAATGAGCAGTACTTC.

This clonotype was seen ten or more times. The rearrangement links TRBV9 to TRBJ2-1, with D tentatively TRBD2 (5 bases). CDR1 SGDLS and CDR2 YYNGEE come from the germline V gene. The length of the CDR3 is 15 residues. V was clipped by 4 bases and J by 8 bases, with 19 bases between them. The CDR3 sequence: CASSTTDWDLDEQFF. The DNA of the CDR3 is TGTGCCAGCAGCACCACGGACTGGGATTTGGATGAGCAGTTCTTC.

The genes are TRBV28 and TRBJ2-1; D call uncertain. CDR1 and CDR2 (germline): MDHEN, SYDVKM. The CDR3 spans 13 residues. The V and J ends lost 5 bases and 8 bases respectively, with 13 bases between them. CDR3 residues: CASSVAPSYEQFF. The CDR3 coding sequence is TGTGCCAGCAGTGTAGCCCCAAGTTATGAGCAGTTCTTC.

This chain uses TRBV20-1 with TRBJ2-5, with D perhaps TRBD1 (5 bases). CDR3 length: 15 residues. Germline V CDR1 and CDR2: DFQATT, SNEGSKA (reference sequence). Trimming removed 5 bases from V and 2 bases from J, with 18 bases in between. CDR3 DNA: TGCAGTGCTCGAGTTGTGCAGACAGCACAAGAGACCCAGTACTTC. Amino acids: CSARVVQTAQETQYF.

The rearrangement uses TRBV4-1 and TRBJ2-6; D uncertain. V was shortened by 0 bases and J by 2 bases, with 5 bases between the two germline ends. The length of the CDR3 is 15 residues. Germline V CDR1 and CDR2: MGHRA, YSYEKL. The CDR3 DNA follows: TGCGCCAGCAGCCAAGAGGAAACTGGGGCCAACGTCCTGACTTTC. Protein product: CASSQEETGANVLTF.

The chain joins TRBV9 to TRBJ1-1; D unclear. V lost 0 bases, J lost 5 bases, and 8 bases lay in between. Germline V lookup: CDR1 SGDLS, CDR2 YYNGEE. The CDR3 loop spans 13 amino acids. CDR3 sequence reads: CASSVATGTEAFF. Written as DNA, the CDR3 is TGTGCCAGCAGCGTAGCGACGGGGACTGAAGCTTTCTTT.

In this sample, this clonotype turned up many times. CDR3 DNA: TGTGCCAGCAGTCCCAGACAGAACACCGGGGAGCTGTTTTTT. Translated, it gives CASSPRQNTGELFF. The chain links TRBV12-3 or TRBV12-4 to TRBJ2-2; D gene uncertain. The length of the CDR3 is 14 residues. V dropped 5 bases and J dropped 1 base, with 8 bases sitting between them.